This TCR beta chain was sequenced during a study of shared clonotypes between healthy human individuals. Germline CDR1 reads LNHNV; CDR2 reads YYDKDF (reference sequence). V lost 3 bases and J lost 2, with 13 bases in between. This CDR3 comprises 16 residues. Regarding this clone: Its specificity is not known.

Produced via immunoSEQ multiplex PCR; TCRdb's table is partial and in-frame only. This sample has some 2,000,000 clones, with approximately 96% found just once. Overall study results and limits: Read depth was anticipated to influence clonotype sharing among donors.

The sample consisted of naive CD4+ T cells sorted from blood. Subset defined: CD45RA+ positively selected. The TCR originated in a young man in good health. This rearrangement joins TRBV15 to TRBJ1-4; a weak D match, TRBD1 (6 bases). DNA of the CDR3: TGTGCCACCAGCAGTTCAGGGGCTGCGACTAATGAAAAACTGTTTTTT. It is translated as CATSSSGAATNEKLFF.